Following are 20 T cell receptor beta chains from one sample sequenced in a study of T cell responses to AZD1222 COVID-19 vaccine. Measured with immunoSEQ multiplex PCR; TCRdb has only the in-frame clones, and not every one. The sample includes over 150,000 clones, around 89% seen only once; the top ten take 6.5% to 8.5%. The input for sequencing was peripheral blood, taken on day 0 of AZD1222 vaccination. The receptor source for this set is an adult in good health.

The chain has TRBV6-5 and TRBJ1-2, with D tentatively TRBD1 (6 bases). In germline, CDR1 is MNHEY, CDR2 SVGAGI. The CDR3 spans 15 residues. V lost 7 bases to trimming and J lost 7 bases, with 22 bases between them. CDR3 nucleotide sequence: TGTGCCAGCACCCCGCAACCCGGGACATCTTCTGGCTACACCTTC. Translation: CASTPQPGTSSGYTF.

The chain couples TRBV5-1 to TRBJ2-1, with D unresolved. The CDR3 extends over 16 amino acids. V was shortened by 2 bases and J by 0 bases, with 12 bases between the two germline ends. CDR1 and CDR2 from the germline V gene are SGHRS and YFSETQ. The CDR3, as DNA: TGCGCCAGCAGCTTTTTTCTGGAGAGCTCCTACAATGAGCAGTTCTTC. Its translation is CASSFFLESSYNEQFF.

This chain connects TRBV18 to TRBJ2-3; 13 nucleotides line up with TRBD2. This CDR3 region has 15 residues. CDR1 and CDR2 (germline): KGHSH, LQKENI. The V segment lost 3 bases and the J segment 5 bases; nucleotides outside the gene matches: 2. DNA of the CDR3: TGTGCCAGCTCACCGGGACTAGCGGGGATAGATACGCAGTATTTT. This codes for CASSPGLAGIDTQYF.

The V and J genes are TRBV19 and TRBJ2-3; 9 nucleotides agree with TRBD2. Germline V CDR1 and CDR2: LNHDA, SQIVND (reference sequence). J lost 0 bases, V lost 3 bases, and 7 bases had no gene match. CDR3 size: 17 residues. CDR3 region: CASSMDGAGGSTDTQYF. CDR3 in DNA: TGTGCCAGTAGTATGGATGGAGCGGGGGGTAGCACAGATACGCAGTATTTT.

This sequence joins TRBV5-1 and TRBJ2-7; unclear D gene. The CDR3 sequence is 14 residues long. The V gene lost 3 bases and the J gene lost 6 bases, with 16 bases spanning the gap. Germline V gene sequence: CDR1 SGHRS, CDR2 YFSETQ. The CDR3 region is CASSSGLPSVEQYF. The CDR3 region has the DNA TGCGCCAGCAGCTCCGGGCTACCTTCCGTCGAGCAGTACTTC.

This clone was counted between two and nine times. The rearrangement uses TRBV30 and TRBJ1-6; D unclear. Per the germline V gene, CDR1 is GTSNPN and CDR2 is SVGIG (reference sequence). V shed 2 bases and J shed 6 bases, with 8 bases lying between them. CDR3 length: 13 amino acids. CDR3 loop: CAWSNWVNSPLHF. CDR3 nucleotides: TGTGCCTGGAGTAACTGGGTTAATTCACCCCTCCACTTT.

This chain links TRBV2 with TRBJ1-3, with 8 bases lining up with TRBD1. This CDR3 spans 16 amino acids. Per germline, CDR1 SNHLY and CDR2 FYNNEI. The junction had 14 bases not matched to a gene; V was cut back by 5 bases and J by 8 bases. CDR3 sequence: CASSPFGGQGGDTIYF. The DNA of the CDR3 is TGTGCCAGCAGTCCCTTTGGTGGACAGGGAGGTGACACCATATATTTT.

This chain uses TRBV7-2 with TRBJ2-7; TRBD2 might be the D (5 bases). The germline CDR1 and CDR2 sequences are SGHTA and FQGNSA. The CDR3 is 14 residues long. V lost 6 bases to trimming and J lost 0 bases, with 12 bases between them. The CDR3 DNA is TGTGCCAGCAGGGGCGCTGGGAGCTCCTACGAGCAGTACTTC. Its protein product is CASRGAGSSYEQYF.

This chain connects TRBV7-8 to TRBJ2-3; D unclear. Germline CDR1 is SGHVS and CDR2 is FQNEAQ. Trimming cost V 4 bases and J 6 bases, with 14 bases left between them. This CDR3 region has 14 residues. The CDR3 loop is CASSSILPYDTQYF. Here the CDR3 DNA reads TGTGCCAGCAGCTCCATACTACCATACGATACGCAGTATTTT.

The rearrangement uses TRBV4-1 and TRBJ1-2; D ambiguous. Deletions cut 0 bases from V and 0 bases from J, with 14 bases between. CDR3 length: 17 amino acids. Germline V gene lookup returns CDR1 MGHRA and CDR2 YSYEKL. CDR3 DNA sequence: TGCGCCAGCAGCCAAGATCAGCTCGCTGTAGCTAACTATGGCTACACCTTC. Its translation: CASSQDQLAVANYGYTF.

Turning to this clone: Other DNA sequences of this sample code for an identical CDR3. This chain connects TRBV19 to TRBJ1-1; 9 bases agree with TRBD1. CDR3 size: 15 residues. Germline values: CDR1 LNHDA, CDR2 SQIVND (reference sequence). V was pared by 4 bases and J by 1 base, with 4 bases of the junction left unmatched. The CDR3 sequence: CASSRQGGRNTEAFF. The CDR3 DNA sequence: TGTGCCAGTAGTAGACAGGGGGGGAGGAACACTGAAGCTTTCTTT.

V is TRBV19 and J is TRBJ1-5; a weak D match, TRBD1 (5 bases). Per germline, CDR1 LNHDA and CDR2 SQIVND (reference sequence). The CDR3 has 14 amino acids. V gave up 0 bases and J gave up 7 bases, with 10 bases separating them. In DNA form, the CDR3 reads TGTGCCAGTAGTATAGACAGGGTAAAACAGCCCCAGCATTTT. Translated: CASSIDRVKQPQHF.

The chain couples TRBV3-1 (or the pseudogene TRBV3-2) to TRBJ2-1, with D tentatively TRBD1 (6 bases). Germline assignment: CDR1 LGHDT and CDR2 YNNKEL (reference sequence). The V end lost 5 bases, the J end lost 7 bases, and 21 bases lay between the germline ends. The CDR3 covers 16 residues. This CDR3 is CASSGMGGIRGNEQFF. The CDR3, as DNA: TGTGCCAGCAGCGGGATGGGTGGGATTAGGGGGAATGAGCAGTTCTTC.

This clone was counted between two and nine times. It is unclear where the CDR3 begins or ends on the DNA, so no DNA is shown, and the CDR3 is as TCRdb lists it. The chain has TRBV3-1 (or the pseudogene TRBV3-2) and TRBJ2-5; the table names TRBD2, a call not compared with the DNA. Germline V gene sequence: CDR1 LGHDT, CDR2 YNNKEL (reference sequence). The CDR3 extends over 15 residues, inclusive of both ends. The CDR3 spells CASSTSAGAGETQYF.

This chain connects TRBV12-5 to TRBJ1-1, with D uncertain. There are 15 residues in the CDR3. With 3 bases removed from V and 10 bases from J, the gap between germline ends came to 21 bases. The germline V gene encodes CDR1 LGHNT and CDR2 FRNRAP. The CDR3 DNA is TGTGCTAGTGGTTTTACCCCAACACTGAACTTCGCAGCTTTCTTT. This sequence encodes CASGFTPTLNFAAFF.

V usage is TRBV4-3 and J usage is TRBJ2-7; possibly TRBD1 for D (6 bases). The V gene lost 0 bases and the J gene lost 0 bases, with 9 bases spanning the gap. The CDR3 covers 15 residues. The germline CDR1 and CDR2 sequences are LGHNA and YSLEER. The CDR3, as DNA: TGCGCCAGCAGCCAAGATTCCAGGGGCTCCTACGAGCAGTACTTC. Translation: CASSQDSRGSYEQYF.

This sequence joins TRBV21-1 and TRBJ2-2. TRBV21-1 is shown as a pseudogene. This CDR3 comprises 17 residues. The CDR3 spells CASRKTHRGLGAGELFF. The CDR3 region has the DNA TGTGCCAGCAGGAAAACCCACCGGGGCCTGGGTGCCGGGGAGCTGTTTTTT.

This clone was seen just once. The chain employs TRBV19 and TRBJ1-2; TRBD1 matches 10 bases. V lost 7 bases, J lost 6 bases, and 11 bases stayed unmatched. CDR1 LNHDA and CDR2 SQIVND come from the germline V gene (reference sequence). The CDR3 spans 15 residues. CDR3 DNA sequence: TGTGCCAGTAAGATATGGAGTGGGACAGGGGATGGCTACACCTTC. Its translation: CASKIWSGTGDGYTF.

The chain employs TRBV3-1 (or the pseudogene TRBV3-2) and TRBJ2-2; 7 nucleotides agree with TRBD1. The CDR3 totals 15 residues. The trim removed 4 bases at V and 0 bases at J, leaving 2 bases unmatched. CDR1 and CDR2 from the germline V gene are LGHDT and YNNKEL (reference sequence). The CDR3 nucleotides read TGTGCCAGCAGCCTGGGACAGACGAACACCGGGGAGCTGTTTTTT. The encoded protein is CASSLGQTNTGELFF.

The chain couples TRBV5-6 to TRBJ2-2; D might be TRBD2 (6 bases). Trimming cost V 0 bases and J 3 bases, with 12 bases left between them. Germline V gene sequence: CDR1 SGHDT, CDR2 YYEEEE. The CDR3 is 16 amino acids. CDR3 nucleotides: TGTGCCAGCAGCTTGGCCGGGGGATCGGACACCGGGGAGCTGTTTTTT. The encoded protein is CASSLAGGSDTGELFF.